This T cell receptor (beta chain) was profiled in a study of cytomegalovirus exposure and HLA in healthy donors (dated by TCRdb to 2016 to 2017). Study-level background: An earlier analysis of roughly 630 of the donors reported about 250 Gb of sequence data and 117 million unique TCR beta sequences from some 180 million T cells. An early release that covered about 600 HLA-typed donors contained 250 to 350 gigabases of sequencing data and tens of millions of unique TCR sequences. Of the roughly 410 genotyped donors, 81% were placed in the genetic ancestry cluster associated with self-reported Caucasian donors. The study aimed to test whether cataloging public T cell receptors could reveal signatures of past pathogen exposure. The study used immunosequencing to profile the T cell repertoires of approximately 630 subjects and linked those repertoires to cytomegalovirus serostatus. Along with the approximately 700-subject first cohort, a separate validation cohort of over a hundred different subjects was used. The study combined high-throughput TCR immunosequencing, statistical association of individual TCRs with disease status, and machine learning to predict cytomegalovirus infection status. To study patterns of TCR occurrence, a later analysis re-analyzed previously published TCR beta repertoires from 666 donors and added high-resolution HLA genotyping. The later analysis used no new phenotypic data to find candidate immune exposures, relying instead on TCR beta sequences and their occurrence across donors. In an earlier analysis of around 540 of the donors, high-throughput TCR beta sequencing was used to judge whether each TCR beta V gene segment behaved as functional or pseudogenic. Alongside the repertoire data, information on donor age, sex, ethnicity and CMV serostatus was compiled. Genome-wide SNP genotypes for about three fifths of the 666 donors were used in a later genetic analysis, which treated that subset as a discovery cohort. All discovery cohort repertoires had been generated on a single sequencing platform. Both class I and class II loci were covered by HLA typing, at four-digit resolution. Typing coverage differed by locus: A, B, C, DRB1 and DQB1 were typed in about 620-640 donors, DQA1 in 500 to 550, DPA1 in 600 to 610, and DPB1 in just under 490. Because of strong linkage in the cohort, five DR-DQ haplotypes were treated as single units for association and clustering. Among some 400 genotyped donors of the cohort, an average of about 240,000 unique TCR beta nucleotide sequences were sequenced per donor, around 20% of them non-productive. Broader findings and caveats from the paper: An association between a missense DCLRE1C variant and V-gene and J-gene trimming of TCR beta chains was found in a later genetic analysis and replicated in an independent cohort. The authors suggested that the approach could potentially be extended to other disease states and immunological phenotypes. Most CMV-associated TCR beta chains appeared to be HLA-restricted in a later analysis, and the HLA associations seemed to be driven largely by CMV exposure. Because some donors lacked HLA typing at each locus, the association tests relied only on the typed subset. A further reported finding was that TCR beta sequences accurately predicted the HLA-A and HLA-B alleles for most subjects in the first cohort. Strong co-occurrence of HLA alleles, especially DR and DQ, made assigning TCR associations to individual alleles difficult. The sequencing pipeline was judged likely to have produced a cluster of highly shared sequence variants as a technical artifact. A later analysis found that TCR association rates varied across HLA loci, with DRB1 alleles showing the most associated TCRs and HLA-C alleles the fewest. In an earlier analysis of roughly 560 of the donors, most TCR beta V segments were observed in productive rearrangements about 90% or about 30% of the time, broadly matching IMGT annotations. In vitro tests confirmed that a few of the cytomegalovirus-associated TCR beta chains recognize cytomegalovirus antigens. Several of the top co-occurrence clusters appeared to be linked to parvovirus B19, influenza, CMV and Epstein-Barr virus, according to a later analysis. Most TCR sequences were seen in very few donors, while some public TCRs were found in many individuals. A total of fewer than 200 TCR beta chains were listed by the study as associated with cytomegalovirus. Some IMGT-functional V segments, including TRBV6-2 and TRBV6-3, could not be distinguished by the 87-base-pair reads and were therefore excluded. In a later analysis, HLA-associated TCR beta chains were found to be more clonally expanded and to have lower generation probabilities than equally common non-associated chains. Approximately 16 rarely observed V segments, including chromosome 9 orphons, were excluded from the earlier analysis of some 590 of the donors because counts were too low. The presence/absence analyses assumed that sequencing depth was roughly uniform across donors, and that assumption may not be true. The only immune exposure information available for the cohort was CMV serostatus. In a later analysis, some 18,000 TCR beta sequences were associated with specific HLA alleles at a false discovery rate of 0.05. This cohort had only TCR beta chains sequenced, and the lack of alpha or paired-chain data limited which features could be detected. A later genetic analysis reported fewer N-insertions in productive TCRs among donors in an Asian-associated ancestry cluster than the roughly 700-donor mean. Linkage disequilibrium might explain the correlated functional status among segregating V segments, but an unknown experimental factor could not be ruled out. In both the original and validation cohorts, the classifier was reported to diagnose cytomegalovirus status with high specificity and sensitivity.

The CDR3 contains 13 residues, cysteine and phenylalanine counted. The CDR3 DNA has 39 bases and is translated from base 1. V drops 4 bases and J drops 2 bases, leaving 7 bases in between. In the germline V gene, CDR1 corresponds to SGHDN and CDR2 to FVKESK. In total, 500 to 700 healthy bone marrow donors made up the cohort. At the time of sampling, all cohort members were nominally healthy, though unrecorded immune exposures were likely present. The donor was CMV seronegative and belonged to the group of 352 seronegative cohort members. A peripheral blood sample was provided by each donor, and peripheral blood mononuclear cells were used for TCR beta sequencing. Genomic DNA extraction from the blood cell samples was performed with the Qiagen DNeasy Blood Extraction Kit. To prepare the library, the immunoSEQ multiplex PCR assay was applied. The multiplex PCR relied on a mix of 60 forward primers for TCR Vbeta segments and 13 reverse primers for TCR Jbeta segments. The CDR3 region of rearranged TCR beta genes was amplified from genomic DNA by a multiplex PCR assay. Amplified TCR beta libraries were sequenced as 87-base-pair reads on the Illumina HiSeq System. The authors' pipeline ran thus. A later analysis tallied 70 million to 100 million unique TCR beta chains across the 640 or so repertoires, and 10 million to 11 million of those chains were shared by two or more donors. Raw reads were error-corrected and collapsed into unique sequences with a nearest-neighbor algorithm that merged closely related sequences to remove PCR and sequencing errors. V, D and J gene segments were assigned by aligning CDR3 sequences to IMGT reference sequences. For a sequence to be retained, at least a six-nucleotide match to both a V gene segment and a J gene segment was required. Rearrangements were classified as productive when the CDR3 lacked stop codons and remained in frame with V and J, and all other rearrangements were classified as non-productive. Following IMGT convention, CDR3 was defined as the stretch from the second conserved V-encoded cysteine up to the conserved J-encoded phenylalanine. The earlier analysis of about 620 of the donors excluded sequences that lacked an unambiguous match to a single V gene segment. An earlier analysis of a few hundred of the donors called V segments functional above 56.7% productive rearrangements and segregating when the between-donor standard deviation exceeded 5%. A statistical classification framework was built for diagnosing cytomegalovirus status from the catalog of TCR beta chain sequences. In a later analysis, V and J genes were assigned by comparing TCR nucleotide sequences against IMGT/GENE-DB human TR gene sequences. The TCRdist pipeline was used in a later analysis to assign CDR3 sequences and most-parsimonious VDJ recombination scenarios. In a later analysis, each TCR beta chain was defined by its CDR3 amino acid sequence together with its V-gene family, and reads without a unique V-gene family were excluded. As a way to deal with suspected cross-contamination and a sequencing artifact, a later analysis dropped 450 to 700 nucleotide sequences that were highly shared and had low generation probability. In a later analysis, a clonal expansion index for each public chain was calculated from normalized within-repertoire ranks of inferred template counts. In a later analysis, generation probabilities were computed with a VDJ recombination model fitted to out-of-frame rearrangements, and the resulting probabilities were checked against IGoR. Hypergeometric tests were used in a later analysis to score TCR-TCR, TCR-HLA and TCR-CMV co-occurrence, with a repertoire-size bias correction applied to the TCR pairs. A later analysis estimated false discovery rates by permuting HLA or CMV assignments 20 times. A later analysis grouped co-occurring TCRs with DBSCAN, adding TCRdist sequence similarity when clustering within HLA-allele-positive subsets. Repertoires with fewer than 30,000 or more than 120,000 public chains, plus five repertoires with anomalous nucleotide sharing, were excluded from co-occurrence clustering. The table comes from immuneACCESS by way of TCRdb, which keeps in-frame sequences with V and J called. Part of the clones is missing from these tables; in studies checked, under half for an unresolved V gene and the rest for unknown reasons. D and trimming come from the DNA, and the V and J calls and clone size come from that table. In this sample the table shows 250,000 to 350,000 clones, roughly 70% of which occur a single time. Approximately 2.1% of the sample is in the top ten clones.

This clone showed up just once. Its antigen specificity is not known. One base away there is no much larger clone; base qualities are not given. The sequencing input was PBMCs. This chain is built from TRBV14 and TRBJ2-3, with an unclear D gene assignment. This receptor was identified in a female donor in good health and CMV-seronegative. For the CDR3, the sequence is CASSRDTTDTQYF. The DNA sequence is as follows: TGTGCCAGCAGCCGTGACACCACAGATACGCAGTATTTT.